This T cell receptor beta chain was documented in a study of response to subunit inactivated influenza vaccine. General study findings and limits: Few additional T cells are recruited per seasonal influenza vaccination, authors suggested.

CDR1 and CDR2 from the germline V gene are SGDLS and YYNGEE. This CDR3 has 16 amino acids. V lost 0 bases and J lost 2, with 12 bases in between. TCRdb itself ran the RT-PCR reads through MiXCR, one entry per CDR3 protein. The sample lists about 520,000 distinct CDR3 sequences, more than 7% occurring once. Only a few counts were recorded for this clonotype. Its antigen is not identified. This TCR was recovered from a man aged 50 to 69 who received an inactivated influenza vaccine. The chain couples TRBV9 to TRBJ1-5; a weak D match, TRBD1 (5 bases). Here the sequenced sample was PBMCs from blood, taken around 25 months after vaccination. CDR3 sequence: CASSVGTNGGNQPQHF. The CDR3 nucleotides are TGTGCCAGCAGCGTAGGGACAAACGGGGGCAATCAGCCCCAGCATTTT. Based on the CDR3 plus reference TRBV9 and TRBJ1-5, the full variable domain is DSGVTQTPKHLITATGQRVTLRCSPRSGDLSVYWYQQSLDQGLQFLIQYYNGEERAKGNILERFSAQQFPDLHSELNLSSLELGDSALYFCASSVGTNGGNQPQHFGDGTRLSIL.